A single sample gave rise to the 24 T cell receptor beta chains below, sequenced in a study of shared clonotypes between healthy human individuals. The repertoire was sequenced with immunoSEQ multiplex PCR; TCRdb's copy has only in-frame clones and lacks some. The table shows about a million clones, with about 74% occurring only once. The specimen sequenced was memory CD4+ T cells sorted from blood. Subset specified: CD45RA-negative fraction. The origin of the receptors is a man between 18 and 29 years old in good health.

The rearrangement links TRBV11-1 to TRBJ1-1; D uncertain. Deletions cut 2 bases from V and 4 bases from J, with 8 bases between. Germline V gene data show CDR1 as SGHAT and CDR2 as FQDESV (reference sequence). CDR3 length: 13 amino acids. The CDR3 DNA reads as TGTGCCAGCAGCTTATATGAGGGCACTGAAGCTTTCTTT. Its protein product is CASSLYEGTEAFF.

Concerning this clone: Within the sample, other DNA sequences also encode this same CDR3. The V call is TRBV27, the J call TRBJ2-7; the D gene is possibly TRBD2 (6 bases). The CDR3 is 13 amino acids. V was clipped by 5 bases and J by 2 bases, with 10 bases between them. Germline values: CDR1 MNHEY, CDR2 SMNVEV (reference sequence). The CDR3 DNA reads TGTGCCAGCAGTCCGGGACTTGCCTACGAGCAGTACTTC. Its protein is CASSPGLAYEQYF.

The gene calls are TRBV10-2 and TRBJ2-3; TRBD1 matches at 7 bases. Per the germline V gene, CDR1 is WSHSY and CDR2 is SAAADI. This CDR3 has 14 residues. Unmatched junction bases numbered 5, after V lost 6 bases and J lost 2 bases. The CDR3 region has the DNA TGCGCCAGCAGACCGACAGGGTACACAGATACGCAGTATTTT. This encodes CASRPTGYTDTQYF.

J is TRBJ2-7 and V is TRBV7-9; 10 bases agree with TRBD2. Germline CDR1 is SEHNR and CDR2 is FQNEAQ (reference sequence). Losses at the gene ends were 0 bases for V and 7 bases for J; bases not matched to a gene: 9. The CDR3 runs to 16 residues. The CDR3 sequence is CASSLALAGAAREQYF. The CDR3, as DNA: TGTGCCAGCAGCTTAGCCCTAGCGGGAGCGGCGAGGGAGCAGTACTTC.

The chain is built from TRBV5-4 and TRBJ2-2; possible D gene TRBD2, 6 bases. The CDR3 has 15 residues. Germline V CDR1 and CDR2: SGHNT, YYREEE (reference sequence). Trimming removed 4 bases from V and 4 bases from J, with 14 bases in between. The CDR3 nucleotides read TGTGCCAGCAGCCCCGGGACTTACCCCACCGGGGAGCTGTTTTTT. Amino acids: CASSPGTYPTGELFF.

The V and J genes are TRBV11-2 and TRBJ2-7; 11 bases align to TRBD1. V was clipped by 5 bases and J by 4 bases; unmatched bases: 7. Germline V CDR1 and CDR2: SGHAT, FQNNGV. The CDR3 is made up of 15 amino acids. The CDR3 DNA reads TGTGCCAGCAGCACCCCGGGACAGGGGGGTTACGAGCAGTACTTC. Its translation is CASSTPGQGGYEQYF.

V gene TRBV7-2 combines with J gene TRBJ2-7; 8 nucleotides line up with TRBD2. The CDR3 runs to 14 residues. The germline V gene has CDR1 SGHTA and CDR2 FQGNSA. Germline trimming cut 7 bases from V and 4 bases from J; bases unmatched to any gene: 9. CDR3 sequence (DNA): TGTGCCAGCACCCCGGGACTAGTCGTATACGAGCAGTACTTC. Translation: CASTPGLVVYEQYF.

The CDR3 loop is CASSFPAGRKEDEQFF. The CDR3, as DNA: TGTGCCAGCAGCTTTCCCGCCGGGAGGAAAGAAGATGAGCAGTTCTTC. The rearrangement joins TRBV7-9 to TRBJ2-1; 7 nucleotides align to TRBD2. After removal of 3 bases from V and 8 bases from J, the junction contained 13 bases not matched to a gene. CDR3 length: 16 residues. Germline V lookup: CDR1 SEHNR, CDR2 FQNEAQ (reference sequence).

The V gene is TRBV5-1, the J gene TRBJ1-6; D gene unclear. This CDR3 spans 13 amino acids. V was pared by 2 bases and J by 7 bases, with 7 bases between. The germline V gene has CDR1 SGHRS and CDR2 YFSETQ. The CDR3 nucleotides are TGCGCCAGCAGCTTTGACGCGAATTCACCCCTCCACTTT. Its protein is CASSFDANSPLHF.

The chain employs TRBV9 and TRBJ2-3; D uncertain. This CDR3 region has 16 residues. Deletions cut 4 bases from V and 1 base from J, with 16 bases between. Germline CDR1 SGDLS, CDR2 YYNGEE. The CDR3 region is CASSTLTKPGTDTQYF. For the CDR3, the DNA is TGTGCCAGCAGCACCCTGACGAAGCCGGGCACAGATACGCAGTATTTT.

This clone was recorded many times. The rearrangement links TRBV30 to TRBJ1-1; 11 bases are a match to TRBD1. CDR3 length: 13 residues. The trim removed 5 bases at V and 2 bases at J, leaving 1 base unmatched. The germline CDR1 and CDR2 sequences are GTSNPN and SVGIG (reference sequence). This CDR3 reads CAWGQGANTEAFF. Written as DNA, the CDR3 is TGTGCCTGGGGACAGGGGGCAAACACTGAAGCTTTCTTT. The complete variable domain, with remaining parts taken from reference TRBV30 and TRBJ1-1, reads SQTIHQWPATLVQPVGSPLSLECTVEGTSNPNLYWYRQAAGRGLQLLFYSVGIGQISSEVPQNLSASRPQDRQFILSSKKLLLSDSGFYLCAWGQGANTEAFFGQGTRLTVV.

The chain combines TRBV18 with TRBJ2-1, with D tentatively TRBD2 (6 bases). The CDR3 has 15 amino acids. Germline V CDR1 and CDR2: KGHSH, LQKENI. The V gene lost 3 bases and the J gene lost 4 bases, with 13 bases spanning the gap. The CDR3 region has the DNA TGTGCCAGCTCACCCGGGGACTCCTTATACAATGAGCAGTTCTTC. The encoded protein is CASSPGDSLYNEQFF.

Points on this clone: Other DNA sequences of this sample code for an identical CDR3. The chain carries TRBV5-1 and TRBJ2-7; TRBD1 matches at 8 bases. J was trimmed by 0 bases and V by 0 bases; bases with no gene match: 2. Germline V CDR1 and CDR2: SGHRS, YFSETQ. This CDR3 spans 15 amino acids. The CDR3: CASSLGTGYSYEQYF. In DNA, the CDR3 is TGCGCCAGCAGCTTGGGGACAGGGTACTCCTACGAGCAGTACTTC.

Details on this clone: Different DNA sequences within this sample yield the same CDR3. The chain combines TRBV28 with TRBJ1-5; D is uncertain. The V gene's germline CDR1 is MDHEN and CDR2 SYDVKM. V lost 6 bases and J lost 1, with 4 bases in between. This CDR3 comprises 12 residues. DNA for the CDR3: TGTGCCAGCAGGGGGAGCAATCAGCCCCAGCATTTT. This translates into CASRGSNQPQHF.

The chain links TRBV5-8 to TRBJ2-2, with D unresolved. This CDR3 spans 15 amino acids. Germline V gene data show CDR1 as SGHTS and CDR2 as YDEGEE. Trimming shortened V by 0 bases and J by 0 bases, and 6 bases separated the two germline ends. CDR3 region: CASSLVNTNTGELFF. The CDR3 nucleotides read TGTGCCAGCAGCTTGGTTAACACGAACACCGGGGAGCTGTTTTTT.

This clone occurred a few times. Within the sample, other DNA sequences also encode this same CDR3. The chain joins TRBV6-6 to TRBJ1-1, with D unresolved. CDR3 length: 13 amino acids. Germline V CDR1 and CDR2: MNHNY, SVGAGI (reference sequence). Trimming left V 1 base short and J 1 base short, with 4 bases between. For the CDR3, the DNA is TGTGCCAGCAGTTACTTAGGGAACACTGAAGCTTTCTTT. Translating it yields CASSYLGNTEAFF.

The chain carries TRBV5-1 and TRBJ2-7, with 9 bases lining up with TRBD1. The CDR3 extends over 13 amino acids. Unmatched junction bases numbered 2, after V lost 0 bases and J lost 7 bases. Germline V CDR1 and CDR2: SGHRS, YFSETQ. CDR3 sequence reads: CASSLDRGQEQYF. For the CDR3, the DNA is TGCGCCAGCAGCTTGGACAGGGGGCAAGAGCAGTACTTC.

This chain connects TRBV5-6 to TRBJ2-3, with TRBD2 matching over 14 bases. CDR3 length equals 19 residues. With 0 bases clipped from V and 4 bases from J, the junction kept 10 bases outside the gene matches. Germline V CDR1 and CDR2: SGHDT, YYEEEE. DNA of the CDR3: TGTGCCAGCAGCTTGGTGGGACTAGCGGGAGCAGGTCGTGCAGATACGCAGTATTTT. Encoded protein: CASSLVGLAGAGRADTQYF.

The rearrangement links TRBV15 to TRBJ2-3, with unresolved D. Trimming removed 5 bases from V and 2 bases from J, with 14 bases in between. Germline V gene lookup returns CDR1 LNHNV and CDR2 YYDKDF (reference sequence). This CDR3 comprises 15 residues. The CDR3 nucleotides read TGTGCCACCAGCGGACCTTTGGCACCCACAGATACGCAGTATTTT. Translated, it gives CATSGPLAPTDTQYF. Based on the CDR3 plus reference TRBV15 and TRBJ2-3, the full variable domain is DAMVIQNPRYQVTQFGKPVTLSCSQTLNHNVMYWYQQKSSQAPKLLFHYYDKDFNNEADTPDNFQSRRPNTSFCFLDIRSPGLGDTAMYLCATSGPLAPTDTQYFGPGTRLTVL.

The rearrangement uses TRBV5-1 and TRBJ1-6; D uncertain. The CDR3 is 15 amino acids. Trimming shortened V by 3 bases and J by 7 bases, and 14 bases separated the two germline ends. CDR1 is SGHRS, CDR2 YFSETQ, per germline. The CDR3 sequence: CASSSSWGNNSPLHF. CDR3 bases: TGCGCCAGCAGCTCGAGTTGGGGTAACAATTCACCCCTCCACTTT.

The chain joins TRBV7-2 to TRBJ1-2; TRBD1 matches at 9 bases. V gave up 5 bases and J gave up 4 bases; unmatched junction bases: 5. The CDR3 has 14 amino acids. Germline V gene sequence: CDR1 SGHTA, CDR2 FQGNSA. The CDR3 nucleotides read TGTGCCAGCAGCGGGGGACAGGGCCTCTATGGCTACACCTTC. It is translated as CASSGGQGLYGYTF. The full variable domain, completed using reference TRBV7-2 and TRBJ1-2, is GAGVSQSPSNKVTEKGKDVELRCDPISGHTALYWYRQSLGQGLEFLIYFQGNSAPDKSGLPSDRFSAERTGGSVSTLTIQRTQQEDSAVYLCASSGGQGLYGYTFGSGTRLTVV.

This clone showed up just a few times. V usage is TRBV21-1 and J usage is TRBJ2-7; the table's D call TRBD2 went unverified against the DNA. TRBV21-1 constitutes a pseudogene. The CDR3 is 14 amino acids. The CDR3 region has the DNA TGTGCCGGGCAAGTGGGACTAGCGGGAGGGGTGCAGTACTTC. Translated, it gives CAGQVGLAGGVQYF.

This rearrangement joins TRBV27 to TRBJ2-7; D gene ambiguous. CDR3 size: 13 residues. Germline-derived CDR1 and CDR2 are MNHEY and SMNVEV (reference sequence). Trimming shortened V by 2 bases and J by 4 bases, and 9 bases separated the two germline ends. The CDR3 coding sequence is TGTGCCAGCAGTTTAGAACAGATTTACGAGCAGTACTTC. Translation gives CASSLEQIYEQYF.

The V gene is TRBV6-4, the J gene TRBJ2-3, with TRBD2 as a possible D gene (7 bases). The germline V gene encodes CDR1 MRHNA and CDR2 SNTAGT. Trimming pared 3 bases from V and 6 bases from J, leaving 13 bases between. This CDR3 spans 14 amino acids. The CDR3 nucleotides are TGTGCCAGCAGTGATTCGGGGGGCCACGATACGCAGTATTTT. Its protein product is CASSDSGGHDTQYF.